A selection of T cell receptor beta chains follows, all from one sample in a study of T cell clonotyping in hematopoietic cell transplantation. Using immunoSEQ multiplex PCR, the repertoire was profiled, and TCRdb retains in-frame clones only, with some absent. This table has approximately 10,000 clones, approximately 89% appearing once. Sequenced input: peripheral blood mononuclear cells. These receptors were obtained from a human donor who either received an allogeneic hematopoietic cell transplant for a myeloid malignancy or was a related donor (not recorded which). Some clones in this sample may be carry-over from other donors' samples. The CDR3 runs from the conserved cysteine through the conserved F or W. Fields, in order: clone size, D gene, J gene, V gene, CDR3 protein, CDR3 DNA. D genes are given only for firm matches. Where a row states a size, it is once, few, many or the class of an expanded clone; other rows omit it.

clone size: -; D gene: -; J gene: TRBJ2-1; V gene: TRBV5-4; CDR3 protein: CASSLDGTRNEQFF; CDR3 DNA: TGTGCCAGCAGCTTGGACGGGACCCGGAATGAGCAGTTCTTC
clone size: -; D gene: TRBD2; J gene: TRBJ2-7; V gene: TRBV2; CDR3 protein: CASSEGPLAGARYEQYF; CDR3 DNA: TGTGCCAGCAGTGAAGGACCGCTAGCGGGGGCGAGGTACGAGCAGTACTTC
clone size: once; D gene: -; J gene: TRBJ1-1; V gene: TRBV7-2; CDR3 protein: CASSLENGLKAFF; CDR3 DNA: TGTGCCAGCAGCTTAGAGAATGGCCTGAAAGCTTTCTTT
clone size: -; D gene: -; J gene: TRBJ1-1; V gene: TRBV6-5; CDR3 protein: CASSYSGQTNTEAFF; CDR3 DNA: TGTGCCAGCAGTTACTCAGGACAGACGAACACTGAAGCTTTCTTT
clone size: -; D gene: TRBD1; J gene: TRBJ2-7; V gene: TRBV27; CDR3 protein: CASSPARTGQNSYEQYF; CDR3 DNA: TGTGCCAGCAGTCCGGCCCGGACAGGGCAGAACTCCTACGAGCAGTACTTC
clone size: -; D gene: -; J gene: TRBJ2-2; V gene: TRBV7-6; CDR3 protein: CASSLARGWELFF; CDR3 DNA: TGTGCCAGCAGCTTAGCGCGGGGCTGGGAGCTGTTTTTT
clone size: -; D gene: TRBD1; J gene: TRBJ1-5; V gene: TRBV7-8; CDR3 protein: CASSPDRGRGQPQHF; CDR3 DNA: TGTGCCAGCAGCCCGGACAGGGGGCGAGGGCAGCCCCAGCATTTT
clone size: few; D gene: -; J gene: TRBJ1-4; V gene: TRBV7-9; CDR3 protein: CASSPLDRKLFF; CDR3 DNA: TGTGCCAGCAGCCCCCTGGACAGAAAACTGTTTTTT
clone size: -; D gene: -; J gene: TRBJ2-2; V gene: TRBV9; CDR3 protein: CASSVRALTNTGELFF; CDR3 DNA: TGTGCCAGCAGCGTTAGAGCACTCACGAACACCGGGGAGCTGTTTTTT
clone size: -; D gene: TRBD2; J gene: TRBJ2-1; V gene: TRBV19; CDR3 protein: CASSFRGGANEQFF; CDR3 DNA: TGTGCCAGTAGCTTCCGCGGGGGGGCCAATGAGCAGTTCTTC
clone size: -; D gene: TRBD1; J gene: TRBJ1-2; V gene: TRBV29-1; CDR3 protein: CSVEDFDRGASGYTF; CDR3 DNA: TGCAGCGTTGAAGATTTTGACAGGGGGGCGAGTGGCTACACCTTC
clone size: -; D gene: TRBD2; J gene: TRBJ2-3; V gene: TRBV4-1; CDR3 protein: CASSQDIAGAGDTQYF; CDR3 DNA: TGCGCCAGCAGCCAGGATATAGCGGGGGCCGGGGATACGCAGTATTTT
clone size: -; D gene: -; J gene: TRBJ2-5; V gene: TRBV7-6; CDR3 protein: CASSLSGGRETQYF; CDR3 DNA: TGTGCCAGCAGCTTATCAGGGGGGCGGGAGACCCAGTACTTC
clone size: -; D gene: -; J gene: TRBJ1-1; V gene: TRBV14; CDR3 protein: CASSLVGGRNTEAFF; CDR3 DNA: TGTGCCAGCAGCCTCGTCGGGGGCAGAAACACTGAAGCTTTCTTT
clone size: -; D gene: -; J gene: TRBJ2-2; V gene: TRBV2; CDR3 protein: CASKLGTGELFF; CDR3 DNA: TGTGCCAGCAAGTTGGGTACCGGGGAGCTGTTTTTT
clone size: -; D gene: TRBD2; J gene: TRBJ2-5; V gene: TRBV29-1; CDR3 protein: CSVDFLAGVRETQYF; CDR3 DNA: TGCAGCGTTGATTTCCTAGCGGGGGTACGGGAGACCCAGTACTTC
clone size: -; D gene: -; J gene: TRBJ1-1; V gene: TRBV11-3; CDR3 protein: CASSPRGGVNTEAFF; CDR3 DNA: TGTGCCAGCAGCCCCCGGGGGGGGGTGAACACTGAAGCTTTCTTT
clone size: -; D gene: -; J gene: TRBJ2-2; V gene: TRBV21-1; CDR3 protein: CASSKVRDRENTGELFF; CDR3 DNA: TGTGCCAGCAGCAAGGTCAGAGACAGGGAGAACACCGGGGAGCTGTTTTTT
clone size: -; D gene: -; J gene: TRBJ2-2; V gene: TRBV7-2; CDR3 protein: CASSFTGPGELFF; CDR3 DNA: TGTGCCAGCAGCTTTACAGGGCCCGGGGAGCTGTTTTTT
clone size: -; D gene: TRBD1; J gene: TRBJ1-2; V gene: TRBV23-1; CDR3 protein: CASVTGLDGYTF; CDR3 DNA: TGCGCCAGCGTGACAGGGTTGGATGGCTACACCTTC
clone size: -; D gene: -; J gene: TRBJ1-1; V gene: TRBV6-1; CDR3 protein: CASSEDTGRGTEAFF; CDR3 DNA: TGTGCCAGCAGTGAGGATACAGGGAGGGGCACTGAAGCTTTCTTT
clone size: -; D gene: -; J gene: TRBJ2-3; V gene: TRBV11-2; CDR3 protein: CASSPLADTQYF; CDR3 DNA: TGTGCCAGCAGCCCCTTAGCAGATACGCAGTATTTT
clone size: -; D gene: -; J gene: TRBJ1-6; V gene: TRBV19; CDR3 protein: CASSMVDTGGNSPLHF; CDR3 DNA: TGTGCCAGTAGCATGGTTGACACGGGAGGTAATTCACCCCTCCACTTT
clone size: -; D gene: TRBD2; J gene: TRBJ2-5; V gene: TRBV9; CDR3 protein: CASTPSRAGGQETQYF; CDR3 DNA: TGTGCCAGCACCCCCTCTAGAGCGGGGGGGCAAGAGACCCAGTACTTC
clone size: -; D gene: -; J gene: TRBJ2-1; V gene: TRBV10-3; CDR3 protein: CAISDSAREQFF; CDR3 DNA: TGTGCCATCAGTGACTCAGCCCGGGAGCAGTTCTTC
clone size: -; D gene: -; J gene: TRBJ1-1; V gene: TRBV19; CDR3 protein: CASSQARGTEAFF; CDR3 DNA: TGTGCCAGTTCCCAGGCCCGGGGCACTGAAGCTTTCTTT
clone size: -; D gene: -; J gene: TRBJ2-3; V gene: TRBV30; CDR3 protein: CASELSGLSSTDTQYF; CDR3 DNA: TGTGCCTCTGAGTTGAGCGGACTCTCTAGCACAGATACGCAGTATTTT
clone size: once; D gene: TRBD1; J gene: TRBJ1-1; V gene: TRBV6-5; CDR3 protein: CASSYLTGAVEAFF; CDR3 DNA: TGTGCCAGCAGTTACCTTACAGGGGCGGTGGAAGCTTTCTTT
clone size: -; D gene: -; J gene: TRBJ1-1; V gene: TRBV18; CDR3 protein: CASSPDQNLNTEAFF; CDR3 DNA: TGTGCCAGCTCACCGGACCAGAACTTGAACACTGAAGCTTTCTTT
clone size: -; D gene: TRBD1; J gene: TRBJ2-7; V gene: TRBV6-5; CDR3 protein: CASSYGTGVSYEQYF; CDR3 DNA: TGTGCCAGCAGTTACGGGACAGGGGTTTCCTACGAGCAGTACTTC
clone size: -; D gene: -; J gene: TRBJ1-5; V gene: TRBV30; CDR3 protein: CAWSPGQYQPQHF; CDR3 DNA: TGTGCCTGGAGTCCTGGACAGTATCAGCCCCAGCATTTT
clone size: -; D gene: -; J gene: TRBJ1-2; V gene: TRBV6-6; CDR3 protein: CASSAGDRDGYTF; CDR3 DNA: TGTGCCAGCAGCGCAGGTGATCGCGATGGCTACACCTTC
clone size: once; D gene: -; J gene: TRBJ2-3; V gene: TRBV7-6; CDR3 protein: CASSLRNPTDTQYF; CDR3 DNA: TGTGCCAGCAGCTTACGTAACCCCACAGATACGCAGTATTTT
clone size: -; D gene: -; J gene: TRBJ1-2; V gene: TRBV4-3; CDR3 protein: CASSQVEVAVNYGYTF; CDR3 DNA: TGCGCCAGCAGCCAAGTAGAGGTCGCAGTCAACTATGGCTACACCTTC
clone size: -; D gene: -; J gene: TRBJ2-7; V gene: TRBV19; CDR3 protein: CASSSGFGGYEGSEQYF; CDR3 DNA: TGTGCCAGTAGTTCCGGATTTGGGGGTTATGAGGGAAGCGAGCAGTACTTC
clone size: once; D gene: -; J gene: TRBJ1-3; V gene: TRBV5-1; CDR3 protein: CASSLVAGNGNTIYF; CDR3 DNA: TGCGCCAGCAGCTTGGTGGCCGGGAACGGAAACACCATATATTTT
clone size: -; D gene: -; J gene: TRBJ2-5; V gene: TRBV11-2; CDR3 protein: CASSRVTAGQETQYF; CDR3 DNA: TGTGCCAGCAGCCGCGTTACGGCGGGGCAAGAGACCCAGTACTTC
clone size: -; D gene: -; J gene: TRBJ2-7; V gene: TRBV6-1; CDR3 protein: CASSQGSQQYF; CDR3 DNA: TGTGCCAGCAGCCAGGGTTCTCAGCAGTACTTC
clone size: -; D gene: -; J gene: TRBJ1-1; V gene: TRBV29-1; CDR3 protein: CSVPRDSREAFF; CDR3 DNA: TGCAGCGTCCCCCGAGACAGTCGTGAAGCTTTCTTT
clone size: -; D gene: -; J gene: TRBJ2-5; V gene: TRBV9; CDR3 protein: CASSVARGETQYF; CDR3 DNA: TGTGCCAGCAGCGTAGCCCGGGGAGAGACCCAGTACTTC
clone size: -; D gene: TRBD2; J gene: TRBJ2-2; V gene: TRBV19; CDR3 protein: CASSPYRRGTDTGELFF; CDR3 DNA: TGTGCCAGTAGTCCCTACAGGCGGGGGACTGACACCGGGGAGCTGTTTTTT
clone size: -; D gene: -; J gene: TRBJ2-7; V gene: TRBV4-2; CDR3 protein: CASSQEDSIEQYF; CDR3 DNA: TGTGCCAGCAGCCAGGAGGACAGTATCGAGCAGTACTTC
clone size: -; D gene: TRBD2; J gene: TRBJ2-7; V gene: TRBV27; CDR3 protein: CASSRLAGEQYF; CDR3 DNA: TGTGCCAGCAGCAGACTAGCTGGTGAGCAGTACTTC
clone size: -; D gene: -; J gene: TRBJ2-7; V gene: TRBV4-2; CDR3 protein: CASSQGSNQEGSYEQYF; CDR3 DNA: TGTGCCAGCAGCCAAGGGTCGAATCAAGAGGGTTCGTACGAGCAGTACTTC
clone size: -; D gene: TRBD2; J gene: TRBJ2-1; V gene: TRBV19; CDR3 protein: CASSIGTRGEYNEQFF; CDR3 DNA: TGTGCCAGTAGTATCGGTACTCGGGGGGAGTACAATGAGCAGTTCTTC
clone size: -; D gene: TRBD2; J gene: TRBJ2-7; V gene: TRBV4-2; CDR3 protein: CASSRVTSGGEGYEQYF; CDR3 DNA: TGTGCCAGCAGCCGAGTGACTAGCGGGGGGGAAGGCTACGAGCAGTACTTC
clone size: -; D gene: -; J gene: TRBJ2-1; V gene: TRBV7-9; CDR3 protein: CASSSLADEQFF; CDR3 DNA: TGTGCCAGCAGCTCATTGGCCGATGAGCAGTTCTTC
clone size: -; D gene: -; J gene: TRBJ1-2; V gene: TRBV2; CDR3 protein: CASTLEVELRYGYTF; CDR3 DNA: TGTGCCAGCACCCTCGAGGTAGAATTGCGGTATGGCTACACCTTC
clone size: -; D gene: TRBD1; J gene: TRBJ2-7; V gene: TRBV5-1; CDR3 protein: CASSLIQGYEQYF; CDR3 DNA: TGCGCCAGCAGCTTAATACAGGGGTACGAGCAGTACTTC
clone size: -; D gene: -; J gene: TRBJ2-2; V gene: TRBV6-5; CDR3 protein: CASSFFGGTGELFF; CDR3 DNA: TGTGCCAGCAGTTTCTTTGGCGGCACCGGGGAGCTGTTTTTT
clone size: -; D gene: TRBD1; J gene: TRBJ1-2; V gene: TRBV27; CDR3 protein: CASSPILQGANYGYTF; CDR3 DNA: TGTGCCAGCAGTCCAATCTTACAGGGGGCGAACTATGGCTACACCTTC